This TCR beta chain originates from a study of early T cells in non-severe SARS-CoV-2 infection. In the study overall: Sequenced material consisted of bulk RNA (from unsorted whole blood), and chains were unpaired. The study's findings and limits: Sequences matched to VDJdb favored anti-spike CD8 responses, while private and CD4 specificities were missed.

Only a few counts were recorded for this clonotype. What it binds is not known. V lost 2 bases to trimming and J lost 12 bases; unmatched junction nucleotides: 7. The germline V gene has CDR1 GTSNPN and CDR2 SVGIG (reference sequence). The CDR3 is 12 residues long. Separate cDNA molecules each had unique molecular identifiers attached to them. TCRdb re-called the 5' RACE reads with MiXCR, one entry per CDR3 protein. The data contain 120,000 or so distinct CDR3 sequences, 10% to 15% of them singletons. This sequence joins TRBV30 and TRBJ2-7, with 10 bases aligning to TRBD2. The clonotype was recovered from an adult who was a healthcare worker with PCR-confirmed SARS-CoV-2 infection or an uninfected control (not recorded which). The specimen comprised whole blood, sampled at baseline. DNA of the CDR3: TGTGCCTGGAGTAGAAGCGGGAGGGGCCTGTACTTC. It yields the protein CAWSRSGRGLYF.